This T cell receptor beta chain was obtained from a study of blood T cell repertoires in COVID-19. Turning to the study itself: The United States, Italy and Spain supplied acute and convalescent COVID-19 samples. Sample material is recorded as cDNA or gDNA derived from T cells, B-cell-depleted T cells, or PBMCs.

Study processing details: Cell counts per sample came from amplifying reference gene primers. Generated by immunoSEQ multiplex PCR, the TCRdb table keeps only in-frame clones and is missing some. V and J calls and clone size are copied from that table; D and trimming were computed from the DNA. The data show over 250,000 clones, with roughly 85% seen just once and approximately 9% held by the top ten. The CDR3 totals 15 residues. V lost 6 bases, J lost 14 bases, and 21 bases stayed unmatched. CDR1 is MDHEN and CDR2 is SYDVKM in the germline V gene. The sequencing sample was made of peripheral blood. This receptor was identified in a woman aged 45-60 years who had recovered from COVID-19. This chain links TRBV28 with TRBJ1-2; TRBD1 agrees at 7 bases. This CDR3 reads CASSTLITGASLRTF. The CDR3 nucleotides are TGTGCCAGCAGCACATTAATCACAGGGGCCTCTCTGAGAACCTTC.